Each of the 14 T cell receptor beta chains below was sequenced from the same sample in a study of shared clonotypes between healthy human individuals. Produced via immunoSEQ multiplex PCR; TCRdb's table is partial and in-frame only. The sample lists over a million clones, roughly 74% occurring once. Sample: memory CD4+ T cells from PBMCs. Subset noted: CD45RA-negative fraction. The receptors here all came from a man between 18 and 35 years old in good health. Some clones in this sample may be carry-over from other donors' samples.

V usage is TRBV28 and J usage is TRBJ2-7; TRBD1 might be the D (6 bases). V lost 3 bases and J lost 3, with 18 bases in between. This CDR3 contains 16 residues. The germline gives CDR1 MDHEN, CDR2 SYDVKM. In nucleotides, the CDR3 is TGTGCCAGCAGTTTTACGGTGCTGGGCAGGGGCTACGAGCAGTACTTC. This codes for CASSFTVLGRGYEQYF. The complete variable domain, with remaining parts taken from reference TRBV28 and TRBJ2-7, reads DVKVTQSSRYLVKRTGEKVFLECVQDMDHENMFWYRQDPGLGLRLIYFSYDVKMKEKGDIPEGYSVSREKKERFSLILESASTNQTSMYLCASSFTVLGRGYEQYFGPGTRLTVT.

The chain links TRBV9 to TRBJ2-1; D is perhaps TRBD2 (5 bases). V was clipped by 3 bases and J by 6 bases, with 7 bases between them. CDR1 and CDR2 (germline): SGDLS, YYNGEE. The CDR3 covers 12 residues. The CDR3 sequence: CASSDGGNEQFF. DNA for the CDR3: TGTGCCAGCAGCGATGGAGGCAATGAGCAGTTCTTC.

This chain uses TRBV5-1 with TRBJ2-1; D possibly uses TRBD1 or TRBD2 (5 bases each). Per the germline V gene, CDR1 is SGHRS and CDR2 is YFSETQ. The CDR3 is made up of 16 amino acids. Trimming pared 0 bases from V and 0 bases from J, leaving 10 bases between. This CDR3 is CASSLGGTNSYNEQFF. The CDR3 nucleotides read TGCGCCAGCAGCTTGGGGGGGACCAACTCCTACAATGAGCAGTTCTTC.

The J gene is TRBJ2-7, the V gene TRBV19, with 8 positions matching TRBD2. This CDR3 region has 15 residues. The V and J ends lost 5 bases and 6 bases, in that order; junction bases with no gene match: 12. Per germline, CDR1 LNHDA and CDR2 SQIVND (reference sequence). The CDR3 coding sequence is TGTGCCAGTAGTCTCACCGGGACTAGAGGTGGCGAGCAGTACTTC. Translation gives CASSLTGTRGGEQYF.

This clone has a single count. The V gene is TRBV6-5, the J gene TRBJ1-2; D gene ambiguous. V was pared by 3 bases and J by 7 bases, with 15 bases between. Germline V lookup: CDR1 MNHEY, CDR2 SVGAGI. This CDR3 has 14 residues. The CDR3 sequence: CASSYYGDFGGYTF. CDR3 sequence (DNA): TGTGCCAGCAGTTATTATGGGGATTTCGGTGGCTACACCTTC.

The chain couples TRBV5-1 to TRBJ2-7; 9 nucleotides agree with TRBD1. This CDR3 is built from 14 residues. In germline, CDR1 is SGHRS, CDR2 YFSETQ. J was trimmed by 2 bases and V by 3 bases; bases with no gene match: 3. CDR3 loop: CASSSQGAAYEQYF. Written as DNA, the CDR3 is TGCGCCAGCAGCTCACAGGGGGCGGCCTACGAGCAGTACTTC.

The chain uses TRBV10-1 and TRBJ2-2; no clear D. V gave up 5 bases and J gave up 0 bases, with 10 bases separating them. CDR3 length: 15 residues. CDR1 is WNHNN and CDR2 is SYGVQD in the germline V gene (reference sequence). The CDR3 is CASSPVQTNTGELFF. The CDR3 DNA follows: TGCGCCAGCAGTCCGGTGCAGACGAACACCGGGGAGCTGTTTTTT.

V gene TRBV6-5 combines with J gene TRBJ2-7; no firm D call. Trimming took 3 bases from V and 2 from J, leaving 8 bases between them. CDR1 is MNHEY and CDR2 is SVGAGI in the germline V gene. The CDR3 covers 13 residues. The CDR3 DNA reads TGTGCCAGCAGTTATGATTTAACCTACGAGCAGTACTTC. Translation gives CASSYDLTYEQYF.

This chain links TRBV7-2 with TRBJ1-2; no firm D call. CDR1 and CDR2 (germline): SGHTA, FQGNSA. V was cut by 5 bases and J by 8 bases, with 15 bases left in between. The CDR3 sequence is 13 residues long. CDR3 residues: CASSPQPSQGYTF. DNA of the CDR3: TGTGCCAGCAGCCCTCAGCCCTCGCAGGGCTACACCTTC.

As concerns this clone: This may come from a read error, since a much larger clone is one base off. The CDR3 loop reads CASSLRGTEAFF. In nucleotides, the CDR3 is TGTGCCAGCAGCTTAAGGGGAACTGAAGCTTTCTTT. The rearrangement uses TRBV11-1 and TRBJ1-1, with TRBD1 as a possible D gene (5 bases). This CDR3 contains 12 residues. Germline V lookup: CDR1 SGHAT, CDR2 FQDESV (reference sequence). V was cut by 2 bases and J by 5 bases, with 6 bases left in between.

The chain is built from TRBV19 and TRBJ1-2; no clear D gene. The length of the CDR3 is 14 residues. Between the trimmed V and J ends, which lost 3 bases and 2 bases, there was a span of 10 bases. Germline V gene lookup returns CDR1 LNHDA and CDR2 SQIVND (reference sequence). CDR3 sequence reads: CASSINGENYGYTF. The CDR3 nucleotides are TGTGCCAGTAGTATTAATGGGGAGAACTATGGCTACACCTTC.

The chain joins TRBV28 to TRBJ2-5, with D tentatively TRBD1 (6 bases). The length of the CDR3 is 14 residues. V lost 6 bases and J 2 bases, leaving 13 bases between the germline ends. The germline CDR1 and CDR2 sequences are MDHEN and SYDVKM. As DNA, the CDR3 is TGTGCCAGCAGGCAAGGGGGTAATCAAGAGACCCAGTACTTC. Residues: CASRQGGNQETQYF.

This clone has a handful of counts. The rearrangement uses TRBV5-6 and TRBJ1-2; 9 bases align to TRBD1. V lost 2 bases and J lost 1; bases outside the gene matches: 3. The V gene's germline CDR1 is SGHDT and CDR2 YYEEEE. The CDR3 consists of 15 residues. This CDR3 is CASSFWDRDNYGYTF. CDR3 DNA: TGTGCCAGCAGCTTCTGGGACAGGGATAACTATGGCTACACCTTC.

The chain combines TRBV5-1 with TRBJ2-5, with D possibly TRBD1 on 7 matching bases. The germline V and J ends were trimmed by 2 bases and 3 bases, with 11 bases remaining between them. The CDR3 is made up of 14 amino acids. Germline CDR1 SGHRS, CDR2 YFSETQ. The CDR3 loop is CASSFGGTEETQYF. The CDR3 DNA reads TGCGCCAGCAGCTTTGGAGGGACAGAAGAGACCCAGTACTTC.